The 6 T cell receptor beta chains reported below all come from one sample, sequenced in a study of glioma-infiltrating T cells. Amplification of TCR alpha and beta CDR3 regions from RNA used iRepertoire nested multiplex PCR. TCRdb independently ran MiXCR on the multiplex PCR reads; one entry per CDR3 protein. The sample carries 100,000 to 150,000 distinct CDR3 sequences, roughly 23% recorded once. Sequencing input: glioma tissue, nonneoplastic brain tissue, or PBMCs (not recorded which). These receptors originate from a human donor with low-grade glioma or glioblastoma, undergoing nonglioma brain surgery, or in good health (not recorded which).

Turning to this clonotype: A single base separates this from a much larger clone, so it may be a read error. CDR3 in DNA: TGTGCCATCAGTGCCTGGGACAGCCACGAGCAGTACTTC. Its protein is CAISAWDSHEQYF. The chain joins TRBV24-1 to TRBJ2-7, with TRBD1 matching 7 bases. The CDR3 covers 13 residues. Germline loops: CDR1 KGHDR, CDR2 SFDVKD.

With regard to this clonotype: Likely a read error: the CDR3 ends without its conserved phenylalanine or tryptophan. The J gene is TRBJ2-7, the V gene TRBV12-3 or TRBV12-4; 10 bases are shared with TRBD2. The CDR3 has 12 residues. J gave up 7 bases and V 9 bases, and 6 bases lay outside the gene matches. Here the CDR3 reads CASASGSFEQYS. The CDR3 DNA reads as TGTGCCAGTGCTAGCGGGAGTTTTGAGCAGTACTCC.

This clonotype was recorded at least ten times. The chain joins TRBV7-2 to TRBJ2-7; TRBD1 matches at 9 bases. Unmatched junction bases numbered 11, after V lost 5 bases and J lost 6 bases. The CDR3 runs 15 residues. The germline CDR1 and CDR2 sequences are SGHTA and FQGNSA. The chain's CDR3 is CASSPWTGETSEQYF. DNA for the CDR3: TGTGCCAGCAGCCCTTGGACAGGGGAAACGTCCGAGCAGTACTTC.

This clonotype was recorded a few times. The chain employs TRBV10-3 and TRBJ1-4; 8 bases line up with TRBD1. The J segment lost 4 bases and the V segment lost 7 bases, leaving 5 bases of the junction unmatched. The CDR3 has 14 amino acids. CDR1 is ENHRY, CDR2 SYGVKD, per germline. CDR3 coding DNA: TGTGCCATCAAAGGGGGACAGGATAATGAAAAACTGTTTTTT. It codes for CAIKGGQDNEKLFF.

This clonotype was seen more than once but under ten times. A much larger clone differs by one base, so this may be a read error. Lacking the conserved final phenylalanine or tryptophan, this CDR3 likely reflects a read error. The chain has TRBV7-6 and TRBJ2-7; TRBD2 matches at 12 bases. This CDR3 has 15 amino acids. Germline V lookup: CDR1 SGHVS, CDR2 FNYEAQ. The junction had 5 bases not matched to a gene; V was cut back by 5 bases and J by 3 bases. The CDR3 bases are TGTGCCAGCAGCGACAGGACTAGCGGGAACTACGAGCAGTACCTC. It encodes CASSDRTSGNYEQYL.

In this sample, this clonotype turned up many times. The V and J genes are TRBV6-1 and TRBJ2-7; D is possibly TRBD1 (6 bases). V gave up 6 bases and J gave up 3 bases, with 21 bases separating them. This CDR3 has 16 amino acids. The germline CDR1 and CDR2 sequences are MNHNS and SASEGT. CDR3 loop: CASSSSWDKRFYEQYF. The DNA of the CDR3 is TGTGCCAGCAGCTCGTCGTGGGACAAGCGATTCTACGAGCAGTACTTC.